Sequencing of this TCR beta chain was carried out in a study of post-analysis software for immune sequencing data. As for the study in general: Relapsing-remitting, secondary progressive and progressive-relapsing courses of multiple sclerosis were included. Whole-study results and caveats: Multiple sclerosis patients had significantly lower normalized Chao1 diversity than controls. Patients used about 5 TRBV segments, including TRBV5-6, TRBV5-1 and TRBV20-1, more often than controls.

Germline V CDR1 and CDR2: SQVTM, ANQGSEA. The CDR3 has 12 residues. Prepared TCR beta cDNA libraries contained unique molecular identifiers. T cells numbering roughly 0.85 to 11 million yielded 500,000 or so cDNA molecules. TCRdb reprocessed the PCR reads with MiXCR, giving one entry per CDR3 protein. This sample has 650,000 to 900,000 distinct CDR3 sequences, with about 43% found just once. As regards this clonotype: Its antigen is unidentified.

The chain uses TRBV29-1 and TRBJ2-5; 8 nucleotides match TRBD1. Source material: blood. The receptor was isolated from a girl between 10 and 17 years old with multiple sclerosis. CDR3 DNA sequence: TGCAGTGTGCGGACAGGGAGAGAGACCCAGTACTTC. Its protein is CSVRTGRETQYF.